The 30 T cell receptor beta chains reported below all come from one sample, sequenced in a study of T cell responses to AZD1222 COVID-19 vaccine. Using immunoSEQ multiplex PCR, the repertoire was profiled, and TCRdb retains in-frame clones only, with some absent. In the table there are about 130,000 clones, roughly 84% of which are singletons. This specimen consisted of peripheral blood, obtained on day 0 of AZD1222 vaccination. Receptors originate from an adult in good health.

The rearrangement uses TRBV5-8 and TRBJ1-3; D is unresolved. Germline CDR1 and CDR2: SGHTS and YDEGEE. This CDR3 spans 14 amino acids. V was pared by 1 base and J by 2 bases, with 7 bases between. For the CDR3, the DNA is TGTGCCAGCAGCTTGAAGGCTCCTGGAAACACCATATATTTT. Its protein is CASSLKAPGNTIYF.

The sample holds a few counts of this clone. The chain combines TRBV30 with TRBJ2-3; TRBD2 aligns across 11 bases. This CDR3 has 15 residues. The ends lost 3 bases at V and 3 bases at J; junction bases unmatched: 5. Germline V gene lookup returns CDR1 GTSNPN and CDR2 SVGIG (reference sequence). The CDR3 DNA is TGTGCCTGGAGCAGTAGCGGGGGGGCGACAGATACGCAGTATTTT. Encoded protein: CAWSSSGGATDTQYF.

The rearrangement joins TRBV30 to TRBJ2-7; 8 bases are shared with TRBD1. With 3 bases clipped from V and 3 bases from J, the junction kept 4 bases outside the gene matches. The CDR3 spans 13 residues. The germline V gene encodes CDR1 GTSNPN and CDR2 SVGIG (reference sequence). The chain's CDR3 is CAWRPDRVYEQYF. DNA of the CDR3: TGTGCCTGGAGACCGGACAGGGTCTACGAGCAGTACTTC.

This clone appeared a single time. The genes are TRBV27 and TRBJ2-7; 7 positions agree with TRBD2. Germline CDR1 is MNHEY and CDR2 is SMNVEV (reference sequence). The V segment lost 3 bases and the J segment 2 bases; nucleotides outside the gene matches: 4. The CDR3 length is 14 residues. CDR3 sequence reads: CASSFIAGPYEQYF. The CDR3 DNA follows: TGTGCCAGCAGTTTCATAGCGGGCCCCTACGAGCAGTACTTC.

The chain combines TRBV3-1 (or the pseudogene TRBV3-2) with TRBJ1-2; 7 bases map to TRBD1. Germline V gives CDR1 LGHDT, CDR2 YNNKEL (reference sequence). This CDR3 is 13 amino acids long. V was pared by 3 bases and J by 8 bases, with 6 bases of the junction left unmatched. CDR3 in amino acids: CASSHRGRGGYTF. The CDR3 coding sequence is TGTGCCAGCAGCCACAGGGGGAGAGGGGGCTACACCTTC.

The V and J genes are TRBV19 and TRBJ2-7, with D tentatively TRBD2 (5 bases). The V end lost 8 bases, the J end lost 3 bases, and 23 bases lay between the germline ends. Germline V gene lookup returns CDR1 LNHDA and CDR2 SQIVND (reference sequence). CDR3 length: 16 residues. The CDR3 reads CASGSLNSGIFYEQYF. CDR3 nucleotide sequence: TGTGCCAGTGGAAGTCTAAACTCCGGGATTTTCTACGAGCAGTACTTC.

The chain recombines TRBV30 with TRBJ2-1; D possibly corresponds to TRBD2 (5 bases). V lost 3 bases, J lost 0 bases, and 15 bases lay in between. There are 16 residues in the CDR3. Germline values: CDR1 GTSNPN, CDR2 SVGIG (reference sequence). CDR3 loop: CAWRVSSAVSYNEQFF. As DNA, the CDR3 is TGTGCCTGGAGGGTGAGTAGCGCCGTCTCCTACAATGAGCAGTTCTTC.

This sequence joins TRBV11-2 and TRBJ2-7, with D uncertain. Germline V lookup: CDR1 SGHAT, CDR2 FQNNGV. The length of the CDR3 is 12 residues. Trimming removed 2 bases at V and 5 bases at J, with 7 bases between. This CDR3 reads CASSLRMNEQYF. CDR3 sequence (DNA): TGTGCCAGCAGCTTAAGGATGAACGAGCAGTACTTC.

This chain connects TRBV4-2 to TRBJ1-1; D unresolved. Trimming removed 4 bases at V and 1 base at J, with 10 bases between. The CDR3 spans 14 residues. Germline V gene data show CDR1 as LGHNA and CDR2 as YNFKEQ. The CDR3 loop reads CASSLTGGNTEAFF. The CDR3 nucleotides are TGTGCCAGCAGCCTTACTGGAGGGAACACTGAAGCTTTCTTT.

The V gene is TRBV12-2, the J gene TRBJ1-4. TRBV12-2 is given as a pseudogene. The CDR3 is 16 residues long. CDR3 DNA: TGTGCAAGTCGCCCTCGGACGGAACAGTCAAATGAAAAACTGTTTTTT. Translated, it gives CASRPRTEQSNEKLFF.

The chain has TRBV4-1 and TRBJ2-7; 8 nucleotides align to TRBD2. The CDR3 loop spans 16 amino acids. V was pared by 2 bases and J by 3 bases, with 9 bases of the junction left unmatched. Germline V gene sequence: CDR1 MGHRA, CDR2 YSYEKL. For the CDR3, the DNA is TGCGCCAGCAGCCAACCTAAAGCGGGGGCGAACTACGAGCAGTACTTC. This translates into CASSQPKAGANYEQYF.

The chain has TRBV2 and TRBJ1-5; D call uncertain. V gave up 6 bases and J gave up 7 bases, with 13 bases separating them. The CDR3 is 13 residues long. Germline V gives CDR1 SNHLY, CDR2 FYNNEI. In DNA, the CDR3 is TGTGCCAGCAGGGGAGGCTTCACACAGCCCCAGCATTTT. As protein: CASRGGFTQPQHF.

The rearrangement links TRBV18 to TRBJ1-2, with D possibly TRBD1 on 5 matching bases. This CDR3 has 14 amino acids. Germline values: CDR1 KGHSH, CDR2 LQKENI. The germline V and J ends were trimmed by 3 bases and 1 base, with 9 bases remaining between them. CDR3 nucleotide sequence: TGTGCCAGCTCACCGGGGGACGTTAACTATGGCTACACCTTC. Amino acids: CASSPGDVNYGYTF.

Points on this clone: The same CDR3 also results from other DNA sequences found in this sample. The chain joins TRBV3-1 (or the pseudogene TRBV3-2) to TRBJ2-3, with a weak D call TRBD2 (5 bases). The V end was cut by 5 bases, the J end by 0 bases, with 9 bases between. Looked up from germline, CDR1 is LGHDT and CDR2 is YNNKEL (reference sequence). This CDR3 has 14 residues. As DNA, the CDR3 is TGTGCCAGCAGCAGGCGCGGGAGCACAGATACGCAGTATTTT. Translation: CASSRRGSTDTQYF.

This chain links TRBV5-1 with TRBJ2-7, with D tentatively TRBD2 (5 bases). This CDR3 region has 15 residues. Per the germline V gene, CDR1 is SGHRS and CDR2 is YFSETQ. Trimming pared 5 bases from V and 2 bases from J, leaving 17 bases between. The CDR3 reads CASRITQGGTYEQYF. Here the CDR3 DNA reads TGCGCCAGCAGGATTACACAAGGAGGAACCTACGAGCAGTACTTC.

CDR3 sequence (DNA): TGTGCCAGCAGTGAAGAGGGCGGTAACTACGAGCAGTACTTC. Translated, it gives CASSEEGGNYEQYF. The chain employs TRBV6-1 and TRBJ2-7, with D uncertain. CDR1 and CDR2 (germline): MNHNS, SASEGT. Trimming took 1 base from V and 3 from J, leaving 10 bases between them. The length of the CDR3 is 14 residues.

There are a few counts of this clone. V gene TRBV29-1 combines with J gene TRBJ2-1; 8 bases are shared with TRBD2. CDR3 size: 15 residues. In germline, CDR1 is SQVTM, CDR2 ANQGSEA. Trimming took 3 bases from V and 0 from J; bases not matched to a gene: 4. In DNA form, the CDR3 reads TGCAGCGTTGATTTCGCGGGGGGCTCCTACAATGAGCAGTTCTTC. Its translation is CSVDFAGGSYNEQFF.

In DNA form, the CDR3 reads TGTGCCACCAGTGATAACAGGGTCGCGTTGGAGACCCAGTACTTC. It codes for CATSDNRVALETQYF. The rearrangement links TRBV24-1 to TRBJ2-5; D might be TRBD1 (6 bases). The germline gives CDR1 KGHDR, CDR2 SFDVKD. The CDR3 loop spans 15 amino acids. V dropped 3 bases and J dropped 5 bases, with 15 bases sitting between them.

This chain uses TRBV6-2 or TRBV6-3 with TRBJ1-2; no firm D call. V lost 3 bases and J lost 2, with 10 bases in between. CDR3 length: 14 residues. CDR1 MNHEY and CDR2 SVGEGT come from the germline V gene. CDR3 protein: CASSYMRLNYGYTF. The CDR3 coding sequence is TGTGCCAGCAGTTATATGCGGCTCAACTATGGCTACACCTTC.

This clone was seen once. The genes are TRBV3-1 (or the pseudogene TRBV3-2) and TRBJ2-6; 11 bases align to TRBD1. CDR1 and CDR2 from the germline V gene are LGHDT and YNNKEL (reference sequence). CDR3 length equals 19 residues. The ends lost 3 bases at V and 0 bases at J; junction bases unmatched: 7. The CDR3 DNA sequence: TGTGCCAGCAGCCATTACTTAGGGACAGGGGGCTCTGGGGCCAACGTCCTGACTTTC. It yields the protein CASSHYLGTGGSGANVLTF.

This clone was counted once. The genes are TRBV7-9 and TRBJ2-2; D gene uncertain. The V gene lost 5 bases and the J gene lost 4 bases, with 8 bases spanning the gap. The CDR3 has 13 amino acids. The germline gives CDR1 SEHNR, CDR2 FQNEAQ (reference sequence). The CDR3 sequence is CASSRQPTGELFF. The CDR3 DNA reads TGTGCCAGCAGCCGTCAACCCACCGGGGAGCTGTTTTTT.

The chain has TRBV19 and TRBJ1-3; D is unresolved. The germline CDR1 and CDR2 sequences are LNHDA and SQIVND (reference sequence). V lost 6 bases, J lost 0 bases, and 12 bases lay in between. This CDR3 contains 15 residues. CDR3 sequence: CASSPILFSGNTIYF. The CDR3 DNA follows: TGTGCCAGTAGCCCTATCCTGTTCTCTGGAAACACCATATATTTT.

J is TRBJ2-6 and V is TRBV29-1; D is perhaps TRBD1 (5 bases). This CDR3 has 16 residues. V shed 3 bases and J shed 1 base, with 13 bases lying between them. Germline V CDR1 and CDR2: SQVTM, ANQGSEA. The CDR3 sequence: CSVDRAGPSGANVLTF. The DNA for the CDR3 is TGCAGCGTTGATAGGGCAGGGCCTTCTGGGGCCAACGTCCTGACTTTC.

V gene TRBV4-1 combines with J gene TRBJ2-3; D is perhaps TRBD1 (5 bases). V lost 2 bases and J lost 0, with 12 bases in between. The CDR3 loop spans 16 amino acids. The germline V gene has CDR1 MGHRA and CDR2 YSYEKL. The CDR3 nucleotides read TGCGCCAGCAGCCAATTTGAGACAGCTAGCACAGATACGCAGTATTTT. It is translated as CASSQFETASTDTQYF.

The chain couples TRBV7-9 to TRBJ1-1, with no clear D. Trimming cost V 1 base and J 11 bases, with 14 bases left between them. The germline CDR1 and CDR2 sequences are SEHNR and FQNEAQ (reference sequence). This CDR3 region has 13 residues. Here the CDR3 reads CASSLGSSGGAFF. In DNA form, the CDR3 reads TGTGCCAGCAGCTTAGGGTCCTCCGGAGGGGCTTTCTTT. Variable domain in full (rest from reference TRBV7-9 and TRBJ1-1): DTGVSQNPRHKITKRGQNVTFRCDPISEHNRLYWYRQTLGQGPEFLTYFQNEAQLEKSRLLSDRFSAERPKGSFSTLEIQRTEQGDSAMYLCASSLGSSGGAFFGQGTRLTVV.

Details on this clone: Germline is not matched at one junction end, which may reflect a read error. The chain combines TRBV18 with TRBJ2-3, with D maybe TRBD1 (6 bases). This CDR3 has 13 amino acids. Germline V gene lookup returns CDR1 KGHSH and CDR2 LQKENI. The DNA of the CDR3 is TGTGCCAGCTCCACTATGCAGGACAGACACCTCACATTT. It codes for CASSTMQDRHLTF.

CDR3: CATTLTDTSNYGYTF. CDR3 sequence (DNA): TGTGCCACCACACTGACCGACACCTCTAACTATGGCTACACCTTC. The rearrangement uses TRBV28 and TRBJ1-2; D ambiguous. V lost 10 bases, J lost 0 bases, and 18 bases lay in between. The CDR3 totals 15 residues. Germline V lookup: CDR1 MDHEN, CDR2 SYDVKM.

V usage is TRBV28 and J usage is TRBJ1-1; no reliable D call. Germline V gene lookup returns CDR1 MDHEN and CDR2 SYDVKM. Trimming took off 2 bases at V and 1 base at J, with 5 bases between the two ends. This CDR3 region has 13 residues. This CDR3 is CASSLGGNTEAFF. DNA of the CDR3: TGTGCCAGCAGTTTAGGAGGGAACACTGAAGCTTTCTTT.

The rearrangement uses TRBV5-1 and TRBJ1-1, with no clear D. Germline V gene data show CDR1 as SGHRS and CDR2 as YFSETQ. This CDR3 contains 14 residues. The V end was cut by 3 bases, the J end by 6 bases, with 15 bases between. The CDR3 here is CASSWIDKSPEAFF. The CDR3 coding sequence is TGCGCCAGCAGCTGGATTGACAAATCACCTGAAGCTTTCTTT.

The V gene is TRBV7-8, the J gene TRBJ2-2; 7 positions match TRBD1. After removal of 5 bases from V and 5 bases from J, the junction contained 11 bases not matched to a gene. There are 16 residues in the CDR3. Germline CDR1 reads SGHVS; CDR2 reads FQNEAQ. This CDR3 reads CASSQGEYGGTGELFF. The CDR3 DNA follows: TGTGCCAGCAGCCAGGGGGAGTACGGTGGGACCGGGGAGCTGTTTTTT.